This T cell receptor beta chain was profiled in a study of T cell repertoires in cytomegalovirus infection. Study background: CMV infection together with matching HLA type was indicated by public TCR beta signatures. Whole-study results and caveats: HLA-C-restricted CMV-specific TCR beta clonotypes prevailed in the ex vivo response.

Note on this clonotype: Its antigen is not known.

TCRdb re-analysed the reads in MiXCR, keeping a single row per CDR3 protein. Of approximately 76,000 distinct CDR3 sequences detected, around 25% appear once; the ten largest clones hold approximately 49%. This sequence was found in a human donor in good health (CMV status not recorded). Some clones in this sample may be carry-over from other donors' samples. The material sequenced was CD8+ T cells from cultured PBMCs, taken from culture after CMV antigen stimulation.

CDR3 in DNA: TGTGCCAGTAGTATCCTCGCCACAGGGGGGTACGAGCAGTACTTC. Protein: CASSILATGGYEQYF. V and J are TRBV19 and TRBJ2-7, with TRBD1 matching over 8 bases. V lost 3 bases, J lost 4 bases, and 8 bases stayed unmatched. Germline V CDR1 and CDR2: LNHDA, SQIVND (reference sequence). This CDR3 has 15 residues.